These 31 T cell receptor beta chains were sequenced from one sample in a study of read filtering for tumor transcriptome and immune sequencing. The library was built from about 400 ng RNA with molecular barcoded adaptors for alpha/delta and beta/gamma chains. Each CDR3 protein is one row after TCRdb ran MiXCR on the reads. Among some 22,000 distinct CDR3 sequences listed, roughly 13% were seen once. The material sequenced was a population of CD138-negative cells sorted from bone marrow. The receptors here all came from a donor at least 40 years old with multiple myeloma.

This clonotype was recorded at least ten times. The chain has TRBV15 and TRBJ1-1, with D maybe TRBD1 (5 bases). The ends were cut back, 4 bases at V and 7 bases at J, with 16 bases in the middle. Germline lookup yields CDR1 LNHNV and CDR2 YYDKDF (reference sequence). This CDR3 is 14 amino acids long. The chain's CDR3 is CATSIRPGVGEAFF. Here the CDR3 DNA reads TGTGCCACCAGCATCCGCCCGGGGGTCGGTGAAGCTTTCTTT.

This clonotype was observed at least ten times. The J gene is TRBJ2-7, the V gene TRBV20-1; D may match TRBD1 or TRBD2 (5 bases each). This CDR3 has 13 residues. The V gene lost 3 bases and the J gene lost 3 bases, with 12 bases spanning the gap. Looked up from germline, CDR1 is DFQATT and CDR2 is SNEGSKA (reference sequence). Here the CDR3 reads CSARGTVDYEQYF. CDR3 nucleotide sequence: TGCAGTGCTAGGGGGACGGTTGACTACGAGCAGTACTTC.

The sample holds many counts of this clonotype. J is TRBJ1-5 and V is TRBV29-1; D is uncertain. V lost 4 bases and J 6 bases, leaving 10 bases between the germline ends. Germline assignment: CDR1 SQVTM and CDR2 ANQGSEA. CDR3 length: 12 residues. CDR3 DNA sequence: TGCAGCGTTGTGAATACTGGTCAGCCCCAGCATTTT. Translating gives CSVVNTGQPQHF.

This clonotype was counted at least ten times. The rearrangement joins TRBV7-2 to TRBJ2-1; tentatively, D is TRBD2 (6 bases). CDR3 length: 15 residues. Trimming took 4 bases from V and 6 from J, leaving 16 bases between them. The germline gives CDR1 SGHTA, CDR2 FQGNSA. The CDR3 protein is CASSSGQRASNEQFF. The CDR3 DNA sequence: TGTGCCAGCAGCTCGGGGCAGCGGGCGTCCAATGAGCAGTTCTTC.

The V and J genes are TRBV7-2 and TRBJ2-7; 7 positions agree with TRBD1. The ends lost 4 bases at V and 2 bases at J; junction bases unmatched: 5. The length of the CDR3 is 14 residues. CDR1 and CDR2 (germline): SGHTA, FQGNSA. The CDR3 DNA follows: TGTGCCAGCAGCTATGGACAGGCCCCCTACGAGCAGTACTTC. It yields the protein CASSYGQAPYEQYF. Filled out from reference TRBV7-2 and TRBJ2-7, the complete variable domain reads GAGVSQSPSNKVTEKGKDVELRCDPISGHTALYWYRQSLGQGLEFLIYFQGNSAPDKSGLPSDRFSAERTGGSVSTLTIQRTQQEDSAVYLCASSYGQAPYEQYFGPGTRLTVT.

This clonotype was detected only a few times. For the CDR3, the DNA is TGTGCCAGCAGTGACACGTCCCGGGGGACTGAAGCTTTCTTT. Encoded protein: CASSDTSRGTEAFF. The V call is TRBV6-4, the J call TRBJ1-1, with D tentatively TRBD1 (5 bases). V was trimmed by 2 bases and J by 5 bases, leaving 12 bases between them. Germline CDR1 is MRHNA and CDR2 is SNTAGT. This CDR3 has 14 residues.

CDR3 loop: CASSWGAGELFF. CDR3 nucleotides: TGTGCCAGTAGTTGGGGGGCCGGGGAGCTGTTTTTT. The gene calls are TRBV19 and TRBJ2-2; maybe TRBD2 (6 bases). V lost 5 bases and J 6 bases, leaving 7 bases between the germline ends. The length of the CDR3 is 12 residues. CDR1 is LNHDA, CDR2 SQIVND, per germline (reference sequence).

This clonotype showed up many times. The V and J genes are TRBV29-1 and TRBJ2-3; D not resolved. V gave up 1 base and J gave up 1 base, with 6 bases separating them. The CDR3 contains 13 residues. Germline lookup yields CDR1 SQVTM and CDR2 ANQGSEA. The CDR3 spells CSVEVGGTDTQYF. CDR3 coding DNA: TGCAGCGTTGAAGTTGGAGGCACAGATACGCAGTATTTT.

The chain has TRBV5-6 and TRBJ1-5; TRBD1 matches 7 bases. J was trimmed by 7 bases and V by 4 bases; bases with no gene match: 5. CDR3 length equals 13 residues. Germline V gene lookup returns CDR1 SGHDT and CDR2 YYEEEE. CDR3 DNA sequence: TGTGCCAGCAGCCGGGACAGTATGCAGCCCCAGCATTTT. Its translation: CASSRDSMQPQHF.

Many counts were recorded for this clonotype. The chain combines TRBV20-1 with TRBJ2-1; TRBD2 matches at 9 bases. The V segment lost 3 bases and the J segment 7 bases; nucleotides outside the gene matches: 10. CDR1 is DFQATT and CDR2 is SNEGSKA in the germline V gene (reference sequence). This CDR3 region has 15 residues. The CDR3 region has the DNA TGCAGTGCTAGGTTAGCGGGAGATTACTGGAATGAGCAGTTCTTC. This codes for CSARLAGDYWNEQFF.

This clonotype was counted at least ten times. The V gene is TRBV19, the J gene TRBJ2-2; D gene unclear. Trimming removed 6 bases from V and 4 bases from J, with 12 bases in between. The V gene's germline CDR1 is LNHDA and CDR2 SQIVND (reference sequence). There are 14 residues in the CDR3. CDR3 amino acids: CASRYSYPTGELFF. The CDR3, as DNA: TGTGCCAGTAGGTACAGCTACCCCACCGGGGAGCTGTTTTTT.

This clonotype was observed at least ten times. The chain carries TRBV12-3 or TRBV12-4 and TRBJ2-5; D is perhaps TRBD1 (7 bases). Trimming left V 5 bases short and J 5 bases short, with 18 bases between. The CDR3 runs 15 residues. CDR3 sequence reads: CASSARQGREETQYF. The CDR3 nucleotides read TGTGCCAGCAGTGCTAGACAGGGTCGGGAGGAGACCCAGTACTTC.

On this clonotype itself: A far larger clone differs by one base, so this is likely a read error. This chain links TRBV6-6 with TRBJ2-1; weak D call: TRBD2 (6 bases). The CDR3 runs 12 residues. In germline, CDR1 is MNHNY, CDR2 SVGAGI (reference sequence). The V end was cut by 4 bases, the J end by 10 bases, with 11 bases between. Here the CDR3 DNA reads TGTGCCAGCAGTTTGACGGGAGACGAGCAGTTCTTC. It encodes CASSLTGDEQFF.

This clonotype was recorded many times. The CDR3 sequence: CATQADSYEQYF. The DNA of the CDR3 is TGTGCCACCCAAGCGGACTCCTACGAGCAGTACTTC. V gene TRBV6-5 combines with J gene TRBJ2-7, with a tentative D call TRBD2 (5 bases). Deletions cut 10 bases from V and 0 bases from J, with 10 bases between. CDR1 is MNHEY and CDR2 is SVGAGI in the germline V gene. The CDR3 runs to 12 residues.

This clonotype was observed at least ten times. The gene calls are TRBV12-3 or TRBV12-4 and TRBJ1-4, with D possibly matching TRBD1 (5 bases). This CDR3 comprises 20 residues. V was clipped by 5 bases and J by 4 bases, with 29 bases between them. The CDR3 region has the DNA TGTGCCAGCAGTGCGGCCTCCGGGACCAAAAGGCCAGGCCTTAATGAAAAACTGTTTTTT. It specifies CASSAASGTKRPGLNEKLFF.

This clonotype was found a few times. This chain uses TRBV7-9 with TRBJ1-1; D remains ambiguous. The CDR3 spans 15 residues. Between the trimmed V and J ends, which lost 5 bases and 5 bases, there was a span of 18 bases. Germline-derived CDR1 and CDR2 are SEHNR and FQNEAQ (reference sequence). Written as DNA, the CDR3 is TGTGCCAGCAGCATCGACCAAGGCTGGGTGACTGAAGCTTTCTTT. It specifies CASSIDQGWVTEAFF.

The rearrangement links TRBV5-4 to TRBJ2-1; D possibly uses TRBD1 or TRBD2 (5 bases each). This CDR3 has 15 amino acids. The V gene lost 4 bases and the J gene lost 1 base, with 12 bases spanning the gap. Germline lookup yields CDR1 SGHNT and CDR2 YYREEE (reference sequence). CDR3 in amino acids: CASSPGTISYNEQFF. CDR3 sequence (DNA): TGTGCCAGCAGCCCCGGGACCATATCCTACAATGAGCAGTTCTTC.

This clonotype was seen ten or more times. The chain recombines TRBV20-1 with TRBJ2-1; D is ambiguous. The length of the CDR3 is 12 residues. Germline V gives CDR1 DFQATT, CDR2 SNEGSKA (reference sequence). The germline V and J ends were trimmed by 6 bases and 5 bases, with 11 bases remaining between them. The CDR3 DNA follows: TGCAGTGCCAGGCCTCCACACAATGAGCAGTTCTTC. It specifies CSARPPHNEQFF.

At least ten counts were recorded for this clonotype. The chain combines TRBV19 with TRBJ1-5, with a possible D match to TRBD1 (6 bases). Trimming removed 0 bases at V and 10 bases at J, with 22 bases between. From germline, CDR1 is LNHDA and CDR2 SQIVND (reference sequence). The CDR3 extends over 17 amino acids. CDR3 region: CASSIDWGGANLGPQHF. The CDR3 DNA reads TGTGCCAGTAGTATAGATTGGGGGGGCGCAAATCTCGGCCCCCAGCATTTT.

There are many counts of this clonotype. The rearrangement links TRBV6-4 to TRBJ2-3; TRBD1 might be the D (6 bases). The germline CDR1 and CDR2 sequences are MRHNA and SNTAGT. The germline V and J ends were trimmed by 0 bases and 2 bases, with 9 bases remaining between them. CDR3 length: 15 amino acids. DNA for the CDR3: TGTGCCAGCAGTGACTCTACAGGGAACACAGATACGCAGTATTTT. As protein: CASSDSTGNTDTQYF.

This clonotype was found many times. The rearrangement uses TRBV2 and TRBJ1-5, with 7 bases identical to TRBD1. The CDR3 is 15 residues long. Germline V gene lookup returns CDR1 SNHLY and CDR2 FYNNEI. Trimming removed 6 bases from V and 4 bases from J; junction bases left unmatched: 9. The chain's CDR3 is CASRQGGVRNQPQHF. The CDR3 DNA is TGTGCCAGCAGGCAAGGGGGCGTCAGAAATCAGCCCCAGCATTTT.

This chain links TRBV12-5 with TRBJ2-1; 10 bases map to TRBD2. V was pared by 0 bases and J by 4 bases, with 9 bases of the junction left unmatched. The CDR3 length is 18 residues. Germline CDR1 LGHNT, CDR2 FRNRAP. The CDR3 reads CASGLVGPSGSFYNEQFF. The CDR3 DNA reads TGTGCTAGTGGTTTGGTAGGGCCTAGCGGGAGTTTTTACAATGAGCAGTTCTTC.

This clonotype came up many times. CDR3 coding DNA: TGTGCCAGCAGTCCGTGGCAGCAGAACACTGAAGCTTTCTTT. It encodes CASSPWQQNTEAFF. The rearrangement joins TRBV28 to TRBJ1-1; D gene unclear. V dropped 5 bases and J dropped 1 base, with 11 bases sitting between them. The germline CDR1 and CDR2 sequences are MDHEN and SYDVKM. This CDR3 comprises 14 residues.

This clonotype was seen only a few times. The V call is TRBV29-1, the J call TRBJ1-1; D is uncertain. The CDR3 consists of 10 residues. The germline V gene has CDR1 SQVTM and CDR2 ANQGSEA. Deletions cut 7 bases from V and 2 bases from J, with 5 bases between. CDR3 protein: CSGQNTEAFF. The CDR3 nucleotides read TGCAGCGGACAAAACACTGAAGCTTTCTTT.

On this clonotype: Given a much more abundant clone one base away, this may be a read error. The CDR3 ends on some other residue instead of the conserved phenylalanine or tryptophan, so this is likely a read error. The rearrangement joins TRBV24-1 to TRBJ2-5; 9 bases agree with TRBD2. V shed 8 bases, J shed 3 bases, and the junction held 12 bases outside the gene matches. CDR3 length equals 16 residues. Germline loops: CDR1 KGHDR, CDR2 SFDVKD. CDR3 region: CATMVVLPSGEETQYS. In nucleotides, the CDR3 is TGTGCCACCATGGTGGTCCTTCCTAGCGGGGAAGAGACCCAGTACTCC.

This clonotype was detected many times. This chain links TRBV28 with TRBJ2-2; D remains unclear. Germline lookup yields CDR1 MDHEN and CDR2 SYDVKM. There are 14 residues in the CDR3. Deletions cut 6 bases from V and 6 bases from J, with 14 bases between. DNA of the CDR3: TGTGCCAGCAGCCAGACCTCCGCCTCCGGGGAGCTGTTTTTT. Its protein is CASSQTSASGELFF.

On this clonotype: This may be a read error, as it is one base from a much larger clone. The V call is TRBV7-9, the J call TRBJ2-4; 9 bases map to TRBD1. Germline assignment: CDR1 SEHNR and CDR2 FQNEAQ (reference sequence). The CDR3 length is 15 residues. The CDR3 bases are TGTACCAGCAGCCAAGCTCGGACAGGGGTTGCCATTCAGTACTTC. Translated: CTSSQARTGVAIQYF.

This clonotype was seen a handful of times. V gene TRBV5-6 combines with J gene TRBJ2-7, with D possibly matching TRBD2 (5 bases). This CDR3 has 14 amino acids. The V gene's germline CDR1 is SGHDT and CDR2 YYEEEE. V lost 0 bases and J lost 3, with 10 bases in between. In nucleotides, the CDR3 is TGTGCCAGCAGCTTGGGCGGAGGCAACTACGAGCAGTACTTC. The encoded protein is CASSLGGGNYEQYF.

This clonotype was counted between two and nine times. It may be a read error: a sequence one base away is much more abundant. This chain connects TRBV3-1 to TRBJ2-6, with D tentatively TRBD1 or TRBD2 (6 bases each). Germline CDR1 reads LGHDT; CDR2 reads YNNKEL (reference sequence). This CDR3 has 17 amino acids. CDR3 nucleotides: TGTGCCAGCAGCCAAAGGGGGGCAAACACTGGGGCCTACGTCCTGACTTTC. This codes for CASSQRGANTGAYVLTF.

Turning to this clonotype: This may come from a read error, since a much larger clone is one base off. The J gene is TRBJ2-7, the V gene TRBV20-1; TRBD1 matches at 11 bases. The length of the CDR3 is 16 residues. The germline V gene encodes CDR1 DFQATT and CDR2 SNEGSKA (reference sequence). V lost 6 bases and J lost 9; bases outside the gene matches: 19. DNA for the CDR3: TGCAGTGCCAAGAAGCATGCCCGGGACAGGGGGTTGAGGCAGTACTTC. Its translation is CSAKKHARDRGLRQYF.

This clonotype was counted at least ten times. The rearrangement uses TRBV5-1 and TRBJ2-1, with 8 positions matching TRBD2. Germline loops: CDR1 SGHRS, CDR2 YFSETQ. The CDR3 is 14 residues long. The V gene end was trimmed by 1 base and the J gene end by 11 bases; junction bases not matched to a gene: 8. The CDR3 DNA sequence: TGCGCCAGCAGCTTGAGAGCGGGAGAATCGCAGCAGTTCTTC. It encodes CASSLRAGESQQFF. The variable domain in full, completed from reference TRBV5-1 and TRBJ2-1, reads KAGVTQTPRYLIKTRGQQVTLSCSPISGHRSVSWYQQTPGQGLQFLFEYFSETQRNKGNFPGRFSGRQFSNSRSEMNVSTLELGDSALYLCASSLRAGESQQFFGPGTRLTVL.